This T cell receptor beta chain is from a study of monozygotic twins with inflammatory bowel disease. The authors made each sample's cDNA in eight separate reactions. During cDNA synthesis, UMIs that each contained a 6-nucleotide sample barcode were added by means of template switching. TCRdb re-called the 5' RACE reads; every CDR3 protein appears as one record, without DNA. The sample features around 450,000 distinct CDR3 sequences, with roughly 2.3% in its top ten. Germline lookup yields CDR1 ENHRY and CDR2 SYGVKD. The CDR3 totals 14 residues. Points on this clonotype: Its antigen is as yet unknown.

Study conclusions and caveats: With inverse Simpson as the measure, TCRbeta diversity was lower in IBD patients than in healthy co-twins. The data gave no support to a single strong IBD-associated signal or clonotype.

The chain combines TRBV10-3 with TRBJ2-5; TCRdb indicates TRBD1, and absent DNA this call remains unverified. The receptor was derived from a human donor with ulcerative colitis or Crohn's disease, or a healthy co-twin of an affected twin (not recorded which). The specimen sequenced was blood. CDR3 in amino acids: CAISGGVYQETQYF.